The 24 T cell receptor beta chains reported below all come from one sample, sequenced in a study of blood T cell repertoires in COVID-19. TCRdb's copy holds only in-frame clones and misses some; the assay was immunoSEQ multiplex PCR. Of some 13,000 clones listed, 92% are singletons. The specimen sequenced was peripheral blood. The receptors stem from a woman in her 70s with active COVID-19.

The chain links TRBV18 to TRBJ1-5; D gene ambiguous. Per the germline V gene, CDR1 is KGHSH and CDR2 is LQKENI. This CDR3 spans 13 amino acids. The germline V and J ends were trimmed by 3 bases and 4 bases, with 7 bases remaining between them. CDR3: CASSPQKNQPQHF. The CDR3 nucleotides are TGTGCCAGCTCACCCCAGAAGAATCAGCCCCAGCATTTT.

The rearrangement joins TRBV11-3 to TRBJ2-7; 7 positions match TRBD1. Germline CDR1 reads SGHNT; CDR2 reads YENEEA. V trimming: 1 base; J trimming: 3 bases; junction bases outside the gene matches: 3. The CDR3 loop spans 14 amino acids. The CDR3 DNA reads TGTGCCAGCAGCTTAGGAAGGGGGCTCTACGAGCAGTACTTC. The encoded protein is CASSLGRGLYEQYF.

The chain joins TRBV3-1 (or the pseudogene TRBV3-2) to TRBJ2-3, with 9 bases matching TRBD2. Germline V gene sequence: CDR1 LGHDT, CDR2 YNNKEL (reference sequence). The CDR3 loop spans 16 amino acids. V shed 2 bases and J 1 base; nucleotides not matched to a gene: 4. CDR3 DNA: TGTGCCAGCAGCCAACTAGCGGGGTCGGGCACAGATACGCAGTATTTT. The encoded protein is CASSQLAGSGTDTQYF.

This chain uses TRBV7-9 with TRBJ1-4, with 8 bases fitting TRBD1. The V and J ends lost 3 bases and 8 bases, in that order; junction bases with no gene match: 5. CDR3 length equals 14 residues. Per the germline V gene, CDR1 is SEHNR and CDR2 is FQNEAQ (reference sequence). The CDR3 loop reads CASSFGQGEEKLFF. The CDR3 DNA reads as TGTGCCAGCAGCTTCGGACAGGGTGAGGAAAAACTGTTTTTT.

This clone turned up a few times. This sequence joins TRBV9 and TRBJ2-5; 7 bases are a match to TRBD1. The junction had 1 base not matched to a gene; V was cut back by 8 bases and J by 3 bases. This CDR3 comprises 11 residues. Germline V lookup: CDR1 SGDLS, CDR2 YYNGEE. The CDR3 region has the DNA TGTGCCAGGACAGGGAAAGAGACCCAGTACTTC. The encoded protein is CARTGKETQYF.

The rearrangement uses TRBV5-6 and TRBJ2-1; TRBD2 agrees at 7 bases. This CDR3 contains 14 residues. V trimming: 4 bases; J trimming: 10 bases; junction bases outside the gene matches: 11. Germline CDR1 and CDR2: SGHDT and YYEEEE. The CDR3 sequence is CASSLGGGSEEQFF. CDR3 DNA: TGTGCCAGCAGCCTCGGCGGCGGGAGCGAAGAGCAGTTCTTC.

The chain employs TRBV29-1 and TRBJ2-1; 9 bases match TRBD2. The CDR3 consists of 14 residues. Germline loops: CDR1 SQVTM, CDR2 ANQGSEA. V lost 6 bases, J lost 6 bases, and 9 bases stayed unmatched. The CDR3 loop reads CSVRTTSGLNEQFF. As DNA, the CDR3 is TGCAGCGTGCGAACGACTAGCGGTCTCAATGAGCAGTTCTTC.

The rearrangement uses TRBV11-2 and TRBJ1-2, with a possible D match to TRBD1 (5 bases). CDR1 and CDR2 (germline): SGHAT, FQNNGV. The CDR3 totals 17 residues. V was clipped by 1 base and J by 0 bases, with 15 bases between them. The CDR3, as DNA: TGTGCCAGCAGCTTAGGGCGACAGACAGTCGCTAACTATGGCTACACCTTC. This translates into CASSLGRQTVANYGYTF.

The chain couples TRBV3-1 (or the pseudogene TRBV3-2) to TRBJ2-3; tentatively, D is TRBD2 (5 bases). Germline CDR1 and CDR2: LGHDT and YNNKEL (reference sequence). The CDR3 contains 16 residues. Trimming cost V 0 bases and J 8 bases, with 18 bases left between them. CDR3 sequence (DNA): TGTGCCAGCAGCCAAGAGCGGAGGCCCACAGTGGGTACGCAGTATTTT. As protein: CASSQERRPTVGTQYF.

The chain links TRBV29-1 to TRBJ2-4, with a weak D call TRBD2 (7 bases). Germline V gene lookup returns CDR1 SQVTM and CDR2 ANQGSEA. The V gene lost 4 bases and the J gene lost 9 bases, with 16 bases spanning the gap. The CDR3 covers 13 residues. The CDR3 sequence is CSVAYREGTIQYF. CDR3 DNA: TGCAGCGTTGCCTACAGGGAGGGTACCATTCAGTACTTC.

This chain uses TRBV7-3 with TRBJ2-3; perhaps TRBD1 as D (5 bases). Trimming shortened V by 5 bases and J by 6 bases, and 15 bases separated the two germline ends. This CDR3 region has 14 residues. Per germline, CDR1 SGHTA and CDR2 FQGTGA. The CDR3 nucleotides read TGTGCCAGCAGCAAGGACCTAGGGGCCGATACGCAGTATTTT. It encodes CASSKDLGADTQYF. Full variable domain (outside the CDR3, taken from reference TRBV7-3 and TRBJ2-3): GAGVSQTPSNKVTEKGKYVELRCDPISGHTALYWYRQSLGQGPEFLIYFQGTGAADDSGLPNDRFFAVRPEGSVSTLKIQRTERGDSAVYLCASSKDLGADTQYFGPGTRLTVL.

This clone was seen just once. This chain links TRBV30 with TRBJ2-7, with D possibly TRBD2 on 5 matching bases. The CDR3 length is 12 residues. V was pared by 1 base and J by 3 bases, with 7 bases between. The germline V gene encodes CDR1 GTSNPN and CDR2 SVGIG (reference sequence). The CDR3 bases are TGTGCCTGGAGTGCTAGCAACTACGAGCAGTACTTC. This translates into CAWSASNYEQYF. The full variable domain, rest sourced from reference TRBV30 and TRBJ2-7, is SQTIHQWPATLVQPVGSPLSLECTVEGTSNPNLYWYRQAAGRGLQLLFYSVGIGQISSEVPQNLSASRPQDRQFILSSKKLLLSDSGFYLCAWSASNYEQYFGPGTRLTVT.

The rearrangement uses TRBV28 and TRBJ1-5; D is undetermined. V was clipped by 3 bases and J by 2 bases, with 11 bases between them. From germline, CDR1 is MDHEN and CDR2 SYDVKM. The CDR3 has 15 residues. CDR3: CASSFSGIGNQPQHF. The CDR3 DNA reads TGTGCCAGCAGTTTTTCGGGGATTGGCAATCAGCCCCAGCATTTT.

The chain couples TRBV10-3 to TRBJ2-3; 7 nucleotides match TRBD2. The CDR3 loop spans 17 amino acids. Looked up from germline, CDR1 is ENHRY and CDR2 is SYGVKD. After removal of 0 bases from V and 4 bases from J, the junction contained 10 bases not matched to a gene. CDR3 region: CAISESLAGLGADTQYF. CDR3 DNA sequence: TGTGCCATCAGTGAGTCGCTTGCTGGACTAGGAGCAGATACGCAGTATTTT.

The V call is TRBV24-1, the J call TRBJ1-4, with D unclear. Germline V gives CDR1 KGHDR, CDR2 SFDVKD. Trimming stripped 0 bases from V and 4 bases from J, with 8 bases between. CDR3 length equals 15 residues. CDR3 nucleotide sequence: TGTGCCACCAGTGATTTGCACGAGAATAATGAAAAACTGTTTTTT. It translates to CATSDLHENNEKLFF.

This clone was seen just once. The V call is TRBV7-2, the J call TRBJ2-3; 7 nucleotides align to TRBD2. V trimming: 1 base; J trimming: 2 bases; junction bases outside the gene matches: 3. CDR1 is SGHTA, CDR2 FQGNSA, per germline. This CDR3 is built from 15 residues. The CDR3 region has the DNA TGTGCCAGCAGCTTAGGAGGGAGGGTCACAGATACGCAGTATTTT. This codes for CASSLGGRVTDTQYF. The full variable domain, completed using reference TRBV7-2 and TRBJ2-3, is GAGVSQSPSNKVTEKGKDVELRCDPISGHTALYWYRQSLGQGLEFLIYFQGNSAPDKSGLPSDRFSAERTGGSVSTLTIQRTQQEDSAVYLCASSLGGRVTDTQYFGPGTRLTVL.

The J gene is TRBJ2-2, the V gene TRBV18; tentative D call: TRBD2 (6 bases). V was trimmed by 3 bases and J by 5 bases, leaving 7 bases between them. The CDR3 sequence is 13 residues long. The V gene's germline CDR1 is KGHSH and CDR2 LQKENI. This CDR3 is CASSPRETGELFF. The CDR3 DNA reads TGTGCCAGCTCACCCCGGGAGACCGGGGAGCTGTTTTTT.

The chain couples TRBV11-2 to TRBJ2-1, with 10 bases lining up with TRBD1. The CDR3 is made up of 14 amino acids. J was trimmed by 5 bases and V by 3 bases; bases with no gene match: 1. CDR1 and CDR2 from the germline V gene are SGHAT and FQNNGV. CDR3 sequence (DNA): TGTGCCAGCAGCTTGGGACAGGGGAACAATGAGCAGTTCTTC. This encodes CASSLGQGNNEQFF.

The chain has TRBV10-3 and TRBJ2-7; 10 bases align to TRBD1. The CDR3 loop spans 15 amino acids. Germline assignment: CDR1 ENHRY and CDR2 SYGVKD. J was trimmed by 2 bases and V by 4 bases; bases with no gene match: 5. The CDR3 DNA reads TGTGCCATCAGTGGGGGGGACAGGGGCGCCTACGAGCAGTACTTC. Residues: CAISGGDRGAYEQYF.

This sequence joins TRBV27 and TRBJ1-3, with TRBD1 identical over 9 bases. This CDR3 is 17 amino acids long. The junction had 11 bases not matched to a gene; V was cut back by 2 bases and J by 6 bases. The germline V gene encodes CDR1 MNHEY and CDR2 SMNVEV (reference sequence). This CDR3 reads CASSLPGQGLIANTIYF. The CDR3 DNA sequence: TGTGCCAGCAGTTTACCCGGACAGGGGTTGATTGCAAACACCATATATTTT.

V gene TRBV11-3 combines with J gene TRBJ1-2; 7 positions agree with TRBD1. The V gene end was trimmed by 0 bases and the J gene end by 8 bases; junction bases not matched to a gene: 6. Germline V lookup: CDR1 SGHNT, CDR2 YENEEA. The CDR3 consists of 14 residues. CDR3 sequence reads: CASSLDPTGLGYTF. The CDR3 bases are TGTGCCAGCAGCTTAGATCCGACAGGGCTAGGCTACACCTTC.

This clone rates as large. DNA for the CDR3: TGTGCCAGCAGCGCCGCGGGAATGCAAAAACTGTTTTTT. Translated: CASSAAGMQKLFF. This chain joins TRBV9 and TRBJ1-4; D remains unclear. This CDR3 has 13 residues. The germline CDR1 and CDR2 sequences are SGDLS and YYNGEE. V lost 3 bases to trimming and J lost 9 bases, with 12 bases between them. The whole variable domain, filled in from reference TRBV9 and TRBJ1-4, reads DSGVTQTPKHLITATGQRVTLRCSPRSGDLSVYWYQQSLDQGLQFLIQYYNGEERAKGNILERFSAQQFPDLHSELNLSSLELGDSALYFCASSAAGMQKLFFGSGTQLSVL.

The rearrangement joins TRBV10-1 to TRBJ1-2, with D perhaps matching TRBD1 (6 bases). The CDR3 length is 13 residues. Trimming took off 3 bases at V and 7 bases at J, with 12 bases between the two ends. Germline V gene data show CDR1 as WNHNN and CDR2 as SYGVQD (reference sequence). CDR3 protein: CASSESGGGGYTF. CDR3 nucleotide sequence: TGCGCCAGCAGTGAATCGGGAGGGGGTGGCTACACCTTC.

The CDR3 coding sequence is TGTGCCAGTAGTCGGGACTACAATGAGCAGTTCTTC. Residues: CASSRDYNEQFF. The gene calls are TRBV19 and TRBJ2-1; TRBD2 might be the D (5 bases). The CDR3 runs 12 residues. Per the germline V gene, CDR1 is LNHDA and CDR2 is SQIVND (reference sequence). Trimming removed 5 bases at V and 3 bases at J, with 5 bases between.